The T cell receptor (beta chain) described here comes from a study of shared clonotypes between healthy human individuals (dated by TCRdb to the early 2020s). Regarding the study in general: A few men and two women, aged 18 to 49 years, made up the cohort. Per donor, three plates each were used for CD4 naive and CD4 memory, two for CD8 naive, and one for CD8 memory. To estimate repertoire size and how much clonotypes are shared between individuals, the study performed deep sequencing of blood TCR repertoires from about 5 healthy adults. To increase sequencing depth and limit assay-specific biases, TCR repertoire library preparation and sequencing were carried out by different laboratories using diverse techniques. Per donor, leukapheresis produced somewhere between about 0.9 and 10 billion PBMCs. What the work shows at the level of the full study, not this receptor alone: Compared with non-shared clonotypes, clonotypes shared by all four sorted-subset donors had higher generation probabilities. Naive subsets generally had larger estimated clonotype richness than memory subsets did. The genetic and exposure-history diversity represented was limited by the small number of donors. When several donors were compared, the shared fraction of clonotypes was around 5% for naive CD4, more than 3% for naive CD8, roughly 2.5% for memory CD4, and 0.35% to 0.5% for memory CD8. Rarefaction of sorted-subset datasets indicated incomplete sequencing despite the large sequencing depth. Pairwise subsampling indicated that sequencing depth was expected to affect the degree of clonotype sharing among donors. Sampling was restricted to blood, and TCR repertoires in tissues likely differ from the TCR repertoires found in blood.

From cysteine to phenylalanine, the CDR3 is 16 amino acids long. Kept here is only the CDR3 DNA, which spans 48 bases and is read in frame from base 1. CDR1 and CDR2, looked up from the germline V gene, are SGDLS and YYNGEE. Trimming takes 4 bases from V and 1 base from J, and the germline ends sit 17 bases apart. Using the deep immunoSEQ assay, multiplex PCR amplified TCR CDR3 regions from genomic DNA. Extracted genomic DNA from each cell subset was distributed evenly across all wells of several immunoSEQ 96-well plates, and each plate was treated as a replicate. Each replicate PCR for sorted subsets received approximately 200 ng genomic DNA, equal to roughly 30,000 T cell genomes. Purified libraries were quantified with a Qubit 3.0 fluorometer, sized on a Bioanalyzer 2100, and re-quantified with the KAPA Library Quantification kit. A separate single-read 150-cycle Illumina NextSeq 550 flow cell was used to sequence each immunoSEQ 96-well plate. Processing in the source paper ran as follows. Because the immunoSEQ output held only junctional sequences and lacked quality scores, the filtering could not match the filtering applied to full-length reads. To assign V/J genes and CDR3, sequences were annotated using PyIR, a Python wrapper for IgBLAST v1.9, with IMGT germline references. Reads with weak V/J assignments (E-value above 1e-6), missing CDR3, stop codons, out-of-frame junctions, or ambiguous translated residues were removed. V3J clonotypes were defined as sequences sharing the same inferred V gene, J gene, and CDR3 amino acid sequence. The percentage overlap between two repertoires was calculated by dividing the number of shared unique clonotypes by the size of the smaller repertoire. Richness of each repertoire was evaluated using RTK rarefaction, the Chao1 estimator, and Recon v2.1 estimates of unobserved clonotypes. Generation probabilities for all TCRbeta clonotypes obtained by the gDNA method from a handful of donors were computed using OLGA. TCRdb provides this immuneACCESS table in a form limited to in-frame rearrangements. Some clones are lacking; in checked studies, under half of them reflect an unresolved V gene, and why the rest are absent is not known. The DNA was the basis for D and trimming; V, J and clone size are from that table. Counted in this sample were 2 million to 2.5 million clones; approximately 93% of them appeared once. The top ten clones comprise under 0.45% of the sample.

On this clone: The clone's antigen remains unknown. No per-base quality is available; no much larger clone lies one base away.

The donors were healthy, HIV-negative adults who had no recently reported acute infections or vaccinations. Every donor was a Caucasian adult residing in Nashville, Tennessee, USA. CD4+ T cells were enriched by magnetic negative selection, after which naive cells were positively selected on CD45RA and the negative fraction was taken as the memory subset. Blood was collected by leukapheresis, and PBMCs were isolated by Ficoll-Histopaque density gradient centrifugation and then cryopreserved in liquid nitrogen vapor phase. Analytical flow cytometry was used to check the purity and quantity of each magnetically sorted T cell population. Each sorted fraction had its genomic DNA isolated and then quantified by UV absorbance on a Nanodrop 2000c.

The chain is encoded by TRBV9 joined to TRBJ1-1; TRBD1 is a possible D gene, resting on 5 matching bases. The specimen was naive CD4+ T cells from PBMCs. The sample's cell subset or site label, decoded: CD45RA+ positively selected. The TCR comes from a man aged 18 to 29 in good health. Some clones in this sample may be carry-over from other donors' samples. The nucleotides read TGTGCCAGCAGCCCTAGGGGCACTACAACGAACACTGAAGCTTTCTTT. Translated, it gives CASSPRGTTTNTEAFF. Reference TRBV9 and TRBJ1-1 genes cover what lies past the CDR3, so the full variable domain is DSGVTQTPKHLITATGQRVTLRCSPRSGDLSVYWYQQSLDQGLQFLIQYYNGEERAKGNILERFSAQQFPDLHSELNLSSLELGDSALYFCASSPRGTTTNTEAFFGQGTRLTVV.